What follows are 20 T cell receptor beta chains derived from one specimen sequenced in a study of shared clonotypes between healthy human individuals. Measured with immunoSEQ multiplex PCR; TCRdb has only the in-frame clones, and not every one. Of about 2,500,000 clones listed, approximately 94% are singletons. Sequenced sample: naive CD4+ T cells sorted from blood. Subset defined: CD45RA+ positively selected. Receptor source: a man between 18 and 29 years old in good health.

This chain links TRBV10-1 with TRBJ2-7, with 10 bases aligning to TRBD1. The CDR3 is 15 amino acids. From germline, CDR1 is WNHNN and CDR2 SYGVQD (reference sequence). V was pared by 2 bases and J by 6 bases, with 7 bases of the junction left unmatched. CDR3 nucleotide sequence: TGCGCCAGCAGTGAGAAAGGGACAGGGGCGAGCGAGCAGTACTTC. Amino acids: CASSEKGTGASEQYF.

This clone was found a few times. The CDR3 loop reads CASSQVTLGGNTIYF. The CDR3 bases are TGCGCCAGCAGCCAAGTCACATTGGGAGGAAACACCATATATTTT. V usage is TRBV4-1 and J usage is TRBJ1-3; no clear D gene. The V and J ends lost 1 base and 4 bases respectively, with 11 bases between them. This CDR3 region has 15 residues. CDR1 and CDR2 (germline): MGHRA, YSYEKL.

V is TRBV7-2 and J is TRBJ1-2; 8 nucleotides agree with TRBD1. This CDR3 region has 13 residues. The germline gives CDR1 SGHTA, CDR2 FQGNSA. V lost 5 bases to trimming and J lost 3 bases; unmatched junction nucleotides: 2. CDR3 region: CASSEQGDYGYTF. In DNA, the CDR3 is TGTGCCAGCAGCGAACAGGGGGACTATGGCTACACCTTC.

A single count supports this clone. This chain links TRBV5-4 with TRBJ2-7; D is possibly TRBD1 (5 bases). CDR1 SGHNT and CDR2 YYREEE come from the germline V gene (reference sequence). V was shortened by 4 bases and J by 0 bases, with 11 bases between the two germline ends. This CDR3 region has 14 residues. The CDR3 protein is CASSLQGLSYEQYF. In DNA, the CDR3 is TGTGCCAGCAGCCTGCAGGGCCTCTCCTACGAGCAGTACTTC.

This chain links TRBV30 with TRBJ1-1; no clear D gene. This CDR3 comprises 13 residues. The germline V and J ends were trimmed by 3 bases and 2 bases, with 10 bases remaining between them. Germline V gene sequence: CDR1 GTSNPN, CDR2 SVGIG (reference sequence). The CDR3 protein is CAWSDGVNTEAFF. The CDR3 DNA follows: TGTGCCTGGAGCGACGGGGTTAACACTGAAGCTTTCTTT.

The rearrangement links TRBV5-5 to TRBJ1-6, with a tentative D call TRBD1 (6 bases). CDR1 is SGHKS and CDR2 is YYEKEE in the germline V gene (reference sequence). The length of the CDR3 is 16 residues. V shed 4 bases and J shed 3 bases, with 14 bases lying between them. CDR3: CASSRGQLGYNSPLHF. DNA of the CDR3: TGTGCCAGCAGCCGAGGACAGCTGGGCTATAATTCACCCCTCCACTTT.

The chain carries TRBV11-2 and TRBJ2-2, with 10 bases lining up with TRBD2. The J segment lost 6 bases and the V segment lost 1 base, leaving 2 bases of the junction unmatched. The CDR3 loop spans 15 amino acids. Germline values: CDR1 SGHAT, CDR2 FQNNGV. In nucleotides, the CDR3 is TGTGCCAGCAGCTTAGGGCTAGCGGGGGCCGGGGAGCTGTTTTTT. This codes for CASSLGLAGAGELFF.

CDR3 in DNA: TGTGCCAGCTGGCGCGGGGACAGGGTAGGAACTGAAGCTTTCTTT. Translated: CASWRGDRVGTEAFF. V gene TRBV28 combines with J gene TRBJ1-1; the match to TRBD1 covers 9 bases. Trimming cost V 8 bases and J 5 bases; bases outside gene matches: 12. This CDR3 region has 15 residues. The germline gives CDR1 MDHEN, CDR2 SYDVKM.

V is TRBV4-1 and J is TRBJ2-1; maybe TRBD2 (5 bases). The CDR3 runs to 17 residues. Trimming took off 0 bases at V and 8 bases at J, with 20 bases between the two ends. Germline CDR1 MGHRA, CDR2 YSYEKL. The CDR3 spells CASSQDRSGIMGDEQFF. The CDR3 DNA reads TGCGCCAGCAGCCAAGATAGGTCCGGGATAATGGGCGATGAGCAGTTCTTC.

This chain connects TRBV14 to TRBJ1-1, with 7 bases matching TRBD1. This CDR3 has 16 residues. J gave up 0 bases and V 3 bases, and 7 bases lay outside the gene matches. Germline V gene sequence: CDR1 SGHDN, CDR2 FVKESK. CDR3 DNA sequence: TGTGCCAGCAGCCAGGGGGACAGAATCTTGAACACTGAAGCTTTCTTT. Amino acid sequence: CASSQGDRILNTEAFF.

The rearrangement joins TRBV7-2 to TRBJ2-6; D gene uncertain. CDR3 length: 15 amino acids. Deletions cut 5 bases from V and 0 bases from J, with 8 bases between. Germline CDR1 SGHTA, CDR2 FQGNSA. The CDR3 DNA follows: TGTGCCAGCAGCCTACAGCTCTCTGGGGCCAACGTCCTGACTTTC. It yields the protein CASSLQLSGANVLTF. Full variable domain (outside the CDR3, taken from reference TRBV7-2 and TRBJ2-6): GAGVSQSPSNKVTEKGKDVELRCDPISGHTALYWYRQSLGQGLEFLIYFQGNSAPDKSGLPSDRFSAERTGGSVSTLTIQRTQQEDSAVYLCASSLQLSGANVLTFGAGSRLTVL.

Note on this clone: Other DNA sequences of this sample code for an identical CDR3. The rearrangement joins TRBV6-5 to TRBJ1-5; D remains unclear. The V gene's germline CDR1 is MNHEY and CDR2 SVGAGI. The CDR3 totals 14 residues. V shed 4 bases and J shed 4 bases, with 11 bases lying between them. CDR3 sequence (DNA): TGTGCCAGCAGTTTGGTGGATGGTAATCAGCCCCAGCATTTT. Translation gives CASSLVDGNQPQHF.

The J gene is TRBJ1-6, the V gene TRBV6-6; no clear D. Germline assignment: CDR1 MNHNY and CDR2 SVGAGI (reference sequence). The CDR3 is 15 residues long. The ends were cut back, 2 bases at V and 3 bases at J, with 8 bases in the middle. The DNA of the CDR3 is TGTGCCAGCAGTTACGGGCCTCTCTATAATTCACCCCTCCACTTT. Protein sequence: CASSYGPLYNSPLHF.

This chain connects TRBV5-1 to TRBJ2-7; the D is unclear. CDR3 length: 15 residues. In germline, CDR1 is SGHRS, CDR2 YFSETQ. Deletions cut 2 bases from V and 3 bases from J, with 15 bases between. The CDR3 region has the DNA TGCGCCAGCAGCTTAGTAGGCCGGTACGGCTACGAGCAGTACTTC. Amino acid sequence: CASSLVGRYGYEQYF.

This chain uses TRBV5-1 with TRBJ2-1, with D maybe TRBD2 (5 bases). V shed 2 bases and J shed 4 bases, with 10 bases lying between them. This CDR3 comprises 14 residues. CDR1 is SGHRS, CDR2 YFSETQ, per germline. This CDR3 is CASSLLPGYNEQFF. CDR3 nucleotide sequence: TGCGCCAGCAGCTTACTACCGGGGTACAATGAGCAGTTCTTC.

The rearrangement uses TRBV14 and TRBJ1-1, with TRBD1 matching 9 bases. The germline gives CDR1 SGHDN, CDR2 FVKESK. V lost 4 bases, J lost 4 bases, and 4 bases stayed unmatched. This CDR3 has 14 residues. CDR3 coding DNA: TGTGCCAGCAGCCTAGGGACAGGGCTCACTGAAGCTTTCTTT. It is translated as CASSLGTGLTEAFF.

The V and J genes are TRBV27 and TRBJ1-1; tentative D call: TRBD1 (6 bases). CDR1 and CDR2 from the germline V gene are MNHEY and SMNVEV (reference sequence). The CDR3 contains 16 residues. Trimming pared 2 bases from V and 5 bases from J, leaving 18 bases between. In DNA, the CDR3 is TGTGCCAGCAGTTTAGTTACGGGGAAACAGGGTACTGAAGCTTTCTTT. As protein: CASSLVTGKQGTEAFF.

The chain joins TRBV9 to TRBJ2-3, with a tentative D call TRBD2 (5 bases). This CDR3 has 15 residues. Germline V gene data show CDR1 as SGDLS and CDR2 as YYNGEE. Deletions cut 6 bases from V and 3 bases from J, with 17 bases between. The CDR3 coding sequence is TGTGCCAGCAACCCCGATCTTAGCGTGACAGATACGCAGTATTTT. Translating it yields CASNPDLSVTDTQYF.

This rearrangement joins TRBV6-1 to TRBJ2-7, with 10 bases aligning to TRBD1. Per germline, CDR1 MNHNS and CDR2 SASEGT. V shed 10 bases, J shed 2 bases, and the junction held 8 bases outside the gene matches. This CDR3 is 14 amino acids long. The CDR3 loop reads CATVRDRGTYEQYF. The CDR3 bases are TGTGCCACCGTTCGGGACAGGGGAACCTACGAGCAGTACTTC.

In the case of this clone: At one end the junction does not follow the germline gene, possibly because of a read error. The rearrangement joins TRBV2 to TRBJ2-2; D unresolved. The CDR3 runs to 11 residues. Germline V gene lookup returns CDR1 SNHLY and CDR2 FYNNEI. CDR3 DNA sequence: TGTGCCACCAGTCAAGTCGGGGAGCTGTTTTTT. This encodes CATSQVGELFF.